These 15 T cell receptor beta chains were sequenced from one sample in a study of cytomegalovirus exposure and HLA in healthy donors. PCR involved 60 Vbeta and 13 Jbeta primers. The protocol was immunoSEQ multiplex PCR, while the TCRdb copy is restricted to in-frame clones and leaves out a portion. The table has about 160,000 clones, about 70% seen once. What was sequenced was PBMCs. The source of these receptors is a woman under 30 in good health and CMV-seropositive.

The V and J genes are TRBV7-9 and TRBJ1-2; possibly TRBD1 for D (5 bases). Germline assignment: CDR1 SEHNR and CDR2 FQNEAQ (reference sequence). Trimming left V 6 bases short and J 4 bases short, with 21 bases between. The CDR3 is 16 amino acids. In DNA, the CDR3 is TGTGCCAGCAGTCAACTTCGAAGACAGATCGGCTATGGCTACACCTTC. Its translation: CASSQLRRQIGYGYTF.

With respect to this clone: Other nucleotide sequences from this sample produce the same CDR3. This chain joins TRBV2 and TRBJ2-7; 8 positions match TRBD1. Germline CDR1 reads SNHLY; CDR2 reads FYNNEI. The CDR3 length is 13 residues. The ends lost 9 bases at V and 3 bases at J; junction bases unmatched: 7. The CDR3 nucleotides read TGTGCCAGGGACAGGGAAAGCAGCTACGAGCAGTACTTC. Protein sequence: CARDRESSYEQYF.

In this sample, this clone turned up a few times. This chain joins TRBV27 and TRBJ1-1; 8 bases match TRBD1. The CDR3 runs 13 residues. Germline assignment: CDR1 MNHEY and CDR2 SMNVEV (reference sequence). With 5 bases clipped from V and 5 bases from J, the junction kept 4 bases outside the gene matches. The CDR3 DNA reads TGTGCCAGCAGTCCACAGGGGGAAACTGAAGCTTTCTTT. As protein: CASSPQGETEAFF.

The chain has TRBV5-6 and TRBJ1-2, with D hard to call. CDR3 length equals 15 residues. Trimming took off 4 bases at V and 0 bases at J, with 13 bases between the two ends. CDR1 is SGHDT and CDR2 is YYEEEE in the germline V gene. CDR3 region: CASSVGWFANYGYTF. The DNA of the CDR3 is TGTGCCAGCAGCGTCGGGTGGTTTGCTAACTATGGCTACACCTTC. Looking up the rest from reference TRBV5-6 and TRBJ1-2 gives the full variable domain: DAGVTQSPTHLIKTRGQQVTLRCSPKSGHDTVSWYQQALGQGPQFIFQYYEEEERQRGNFPDRFSGHQFPNYSSELNVNALLLGDSALYLCASSVGWFANYGYTFGSGTRLTVV.

This chain joins TRBV10-3 and TRBJ1-5, with a tentative D call TRBD1 (5 bases). V lost 2 bases, J lost 3 bases, and 8 bases lay in between. CDR1 is ENHRY and CDR2 is SYGVKD in the germline V gene. CDR3 size: 14 residues. In DNA form, the CDR3 reads TGTGCCATCAGTGAGGCAGGGTACAATCAGCCCCAGCATTTT. Its translation is CAISEAGYNQPQHF.

The chain has TRBV19 and TRBJ1-5, with 8 nucleotides matching TRBD1. With 3 bases clipped from V and 4 bases from J, the junction kept 11 bases outside the gene matches. Germline lookup yields CDR1 LNHDA and CDR2 SQIVND (reference sequence). This CDR3 is built from 17 residues. CDR3 in amino acids: CASSIPFLDRVNQPQHF. The DNA of the CDR3 is TGTGCCAGTAGTATCCCCTTCCTGGACAGGGTGAATCAGCCCCAGCATTTT.

The V gene is TRBV11-2, the J gene TRBJ2-3; 12 bases are a match to TRBD2. The CDR3 is 16 residues long. Trimming took 3 bases from V and 6 from J; bases not matched to a gene: 7. Per germline, CDR1 SGHAT and CDR2 FQNNGV. CDR3 protein: CASSFELAGGLDTQYF. CDR3 coding DNA: TGTGCCAGCAGCTTCGAACTAGCGGGGGGCCTCGATACGCAGTATTTT.

The chain joins TRBV25-1 to TRBJ1-2, with TRBD1 matching 8 bases. The CDR3 sequence is 15 residues long. Trimming removed 2 bases from V and 2 bases from J; junction bases left unmatched: 4. The germline V gene has CDR1 MGHDK and CDR2 SYGVNS. The CDR3 is CASSEPGQANYGYTF. For the CDR3, the DNA is TGTGCCAGCAGTGAACCGGGACAGGCGAACTATGGCTACACCTTC.

This clone occurred a few times. The chain has TRBV9 and TRBJ1-1; D is unclear. This CDR3 region has 13 residues. Germline V CDR1 and CDR2: SGDLS, YYNGEE. V was trimmed by 1 base and J by 11 bases, leaving 15 bases between them. CDR3 sequence reads: CASSVTPGDEAFF. CDR3 nucleotide sequence: TGTGCCAGCAGCGTAACTCCCGGGGATGAGGCTTTCTTT.

This sequence joins TRBV28 and TRBJ2-1; 10 positions match TRBD2. V lost 8 bases to trimming and J lost 6 bases; unmatched junction nucleotides: 7. Per the germline V gene, CDR1 is MDHEN and CDR2 is SYDVKM. The CDR3 runs to 14 residues. The CDR3 loop reads CASESGGGFNEQFF. The CDR3 nucleotides read TGTGCCAGCGAGAGCGGGGGGGGTTTCAATGAGCAGTTCTTC.

The chain is built from TRBV2 and TRBJ1-6; the match to TRBD1 covers 9 bases. Germline CDR1 reads SNHLY; CDR2 reads FYNNEI. Unmatched junction bases numbered 9, after V lost 2 bases and J lost 4 bases. CDR3 length: 18 residues. CDR3 loop: CASSEHRGLGPYNSPLHF. CDR3 bases: TGTGCCAGCAGTGAACACAGGGGGCTTGGCCCGTATAATTCACCCCTCCACTTT.

Only a few counts were recorded for this clone. CDR3 protein: CSVGSELNSPLHF. The CDR3 DNA is TGCAGCGTTGGCAGCGAACTTAATTCACCCCTCCACTTT. The chain uses TRBV29-1 and TRBJ1-6; D is unclear. Between the trimmed V and J ends, which lost 4 bases and 6 bases, there was a span of 10 bases. Germline CDR1 reads SQVTM; CDR2 reads ANQGSEA. The CDR3 contains 13 residues.

This clone was seen a handful of times. The chain carries TRBV6-5 and TRBJ1-1; perhaps TRBD1 as D (6 bases). The CDR3 runs 16 residues. Looked up from germline, CDR1 is MNHEY and CDR2 is SVGAGI. V was cut by 3 bases and J by 0 bases, with 14 bases left in between. The CDR3 loop reads CASSYLSDSLNTEAFF. The CDR3 DNA sequence: TGTGCCAGCAGTTATCTATCGGACAGCTTGAACACTGAAGCTTTCTTT.

The sample holds one count of this clone. The chain recombines TRBV9 with TRBJ1-1; no definite D call. Germline CDR1 and CDR2: SGDLS and YYNGEE. The CDR3 sequence is 15 residues long. V lost 0 bases and J 0 bases, leaving 9 bases between the germline ends. In nucleotides, the CDR3 is TGTGCCAGCAGCGTAGGTCGGGGATTGAACACTGAAGCTTTCTTT. It is translated as CASSVGRGLNTEAFF. Drawing the rest from reference TRBV9 and TRBJ1-1, the complete variable domain is DSGVTQTPKHLITATGQRVTLRCSPRSGDLSVYWYQQSLDQGLQFLIQYYNGEERAKGNILERFSAQQFPDLHSELNLSSLELGDSALYFCASSVGRGLNTEAFFGQGTRLTVV.

The chain recombines TRBV7-2 with TRBJ2-1, with D maybe TRBD2 (5 bases). V was cut by 5 bases and J by 0 bases, with 14 bases left in between. CDR1 and CDR2 from the germline V gene are SGHTA and FQGNSA. The CDR3 sequence is 16 residues long. DNA for the CDR3: TGTGCCAGCAGCCCTCGCTGGGAGTACTCCTACAATGAGCAGTTCTTC. It codes for CASSPRWEYSYNEQFF.